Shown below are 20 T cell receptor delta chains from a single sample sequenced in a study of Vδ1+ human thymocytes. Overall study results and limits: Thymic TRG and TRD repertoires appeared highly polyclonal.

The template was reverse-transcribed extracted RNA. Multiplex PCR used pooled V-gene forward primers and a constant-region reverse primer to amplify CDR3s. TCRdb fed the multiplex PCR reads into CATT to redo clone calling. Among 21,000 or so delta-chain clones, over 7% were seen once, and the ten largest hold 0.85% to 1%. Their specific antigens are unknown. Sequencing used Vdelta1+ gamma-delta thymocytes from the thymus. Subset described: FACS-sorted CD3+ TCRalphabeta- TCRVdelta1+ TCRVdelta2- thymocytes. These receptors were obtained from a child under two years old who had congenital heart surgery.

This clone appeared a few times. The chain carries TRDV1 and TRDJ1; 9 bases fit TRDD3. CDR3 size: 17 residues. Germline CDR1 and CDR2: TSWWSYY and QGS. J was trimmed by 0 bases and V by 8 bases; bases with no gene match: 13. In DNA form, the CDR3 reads TGTGCTCTTACTCTTGAGACTGGGGGACTTGACACCGATAAACTCATCTTT. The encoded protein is CALTLETGGLDTDKLIF.

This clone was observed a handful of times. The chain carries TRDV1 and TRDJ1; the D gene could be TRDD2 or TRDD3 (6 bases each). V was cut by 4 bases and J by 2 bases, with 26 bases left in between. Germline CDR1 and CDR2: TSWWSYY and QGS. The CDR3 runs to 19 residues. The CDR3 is CALGGLLHPGVVWTDKLIF. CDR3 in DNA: TGTGCTCTTGGGGGGCTCCTACACCCTGGGGTGGTATGGACCGATAAACTCATCTTT.

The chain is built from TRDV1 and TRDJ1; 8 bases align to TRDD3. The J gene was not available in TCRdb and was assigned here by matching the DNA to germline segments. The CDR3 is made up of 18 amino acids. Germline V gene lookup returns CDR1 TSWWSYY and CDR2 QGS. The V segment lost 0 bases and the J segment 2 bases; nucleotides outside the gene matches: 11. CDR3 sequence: CALGELSLSWGKTDKLIF. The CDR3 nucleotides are TGTGCTCTTGGGGAACTTTCCCTTTCCTGGGGGAAGACCGATAAACTCATCTTT.

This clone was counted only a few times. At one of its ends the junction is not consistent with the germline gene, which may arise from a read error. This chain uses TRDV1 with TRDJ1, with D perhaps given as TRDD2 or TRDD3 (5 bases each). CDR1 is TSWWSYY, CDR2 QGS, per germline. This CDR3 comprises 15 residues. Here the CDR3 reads CAHGVSFPPCDKLIF. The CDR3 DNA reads TGTGCTCATGGGGTCTCCTTTCCTCCGTGCGATAAACTCATCTTT.

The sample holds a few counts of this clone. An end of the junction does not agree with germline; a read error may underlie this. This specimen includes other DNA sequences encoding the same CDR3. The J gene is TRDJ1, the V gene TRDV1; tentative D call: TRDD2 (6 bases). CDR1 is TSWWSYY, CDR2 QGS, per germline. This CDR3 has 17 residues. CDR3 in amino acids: CALGEPSFPPATDKLIF. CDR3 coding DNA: TGTGCTCTTGGGGAACCCTCCTTCCCCCCCGCCACCGATAAGCTCATCTTT.

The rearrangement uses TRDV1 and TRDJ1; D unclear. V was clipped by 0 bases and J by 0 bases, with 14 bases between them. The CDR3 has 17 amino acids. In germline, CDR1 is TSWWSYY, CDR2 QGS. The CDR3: CALGELGTPCDTDKLIF. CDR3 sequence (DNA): TGTGCTCTTGGGGAACTAGGAACTCCTTGTGACACCGATAAACTCATCTTT.

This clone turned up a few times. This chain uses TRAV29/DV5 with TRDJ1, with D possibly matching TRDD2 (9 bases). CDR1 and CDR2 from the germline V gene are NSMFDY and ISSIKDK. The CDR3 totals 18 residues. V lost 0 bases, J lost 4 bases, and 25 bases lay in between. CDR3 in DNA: TGTGCAGCAAGCGCGTCCTTCCTACGGGGGGATAAGAGCGATAAACTCATCTTT. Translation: CAASASFLRGDKSDKLIF. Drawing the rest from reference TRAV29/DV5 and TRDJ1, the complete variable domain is DQQVKQNSPSLSVQEGRISILNCDYTNSMFDYFLWYKKYPAEGPTFLISISSIKDKNEDGRFTVFLNKSAKHLSLHIVPSQPGDSAVYFCAASASFLRGDKSDKLIFGKGTRVTVEP.

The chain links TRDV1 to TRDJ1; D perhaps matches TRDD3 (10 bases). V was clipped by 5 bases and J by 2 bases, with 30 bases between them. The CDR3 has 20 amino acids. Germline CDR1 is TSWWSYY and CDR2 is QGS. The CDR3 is CALGSRPSYILGDRTDKLIF. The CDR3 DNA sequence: TGTGCTCTTGGGTCGCGGCCTTCCTACATTCTGGGGGATAGAACCGATAAACTCATCTTT.

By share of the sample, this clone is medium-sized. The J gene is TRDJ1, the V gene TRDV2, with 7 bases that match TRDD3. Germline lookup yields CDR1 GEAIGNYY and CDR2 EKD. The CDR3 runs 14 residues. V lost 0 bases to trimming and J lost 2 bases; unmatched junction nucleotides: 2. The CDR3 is CACDTAWGTDKLIF. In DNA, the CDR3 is TGTGCCTGTGACACCGCCTGGGGGACCGATAAACTCATCTTT.

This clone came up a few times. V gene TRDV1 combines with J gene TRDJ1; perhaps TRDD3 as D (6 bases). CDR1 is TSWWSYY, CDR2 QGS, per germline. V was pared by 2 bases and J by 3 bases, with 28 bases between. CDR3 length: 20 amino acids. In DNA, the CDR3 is TGTGCTCTTGGGGAAGGACCCTTCTTCTTACCTCCCGGGGGACCCGATAAACTCATCTTT. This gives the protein CALGEGPFFLPPGGPDKLIF.

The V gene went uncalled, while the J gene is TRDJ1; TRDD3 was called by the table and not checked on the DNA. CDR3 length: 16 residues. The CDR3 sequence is CALGEVLGANTDKLIF. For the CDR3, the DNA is TGTGCTCTTGGGGAAGTATTGGGGGCTAACACCGATAAACTCATCTTT.

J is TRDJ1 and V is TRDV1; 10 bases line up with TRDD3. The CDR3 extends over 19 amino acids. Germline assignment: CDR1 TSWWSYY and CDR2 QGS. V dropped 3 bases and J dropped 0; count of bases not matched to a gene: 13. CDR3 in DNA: TGTGCTCTTGGGGAGTATTGGGGGGATACGCTTTGGTACACCGATAAACTCATCTTT. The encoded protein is CALGEYWGDTLWYTDKLIF.

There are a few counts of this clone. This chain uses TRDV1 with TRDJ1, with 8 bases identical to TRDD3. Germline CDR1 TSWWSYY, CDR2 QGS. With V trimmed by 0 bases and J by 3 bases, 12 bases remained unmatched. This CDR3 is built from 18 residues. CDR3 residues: CALGELGKPDWGPDKLIF. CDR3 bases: TGTGCTCTTGGGGAACTAGGGAAGCCAGACTGGGGGCCCGATAAACTCATCTTT.

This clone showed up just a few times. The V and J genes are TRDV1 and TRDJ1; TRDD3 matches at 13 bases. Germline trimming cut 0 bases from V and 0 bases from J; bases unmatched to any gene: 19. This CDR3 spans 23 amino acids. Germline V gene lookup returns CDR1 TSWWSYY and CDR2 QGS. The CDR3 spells CALGELTSLPRTGGYVYTDKLIF. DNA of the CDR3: TGTGCTCTTGGGGAACTCACCTCCCTCCCTCGGACTGGGGGATACGTGTACACCGATAAACTCATCTTT.

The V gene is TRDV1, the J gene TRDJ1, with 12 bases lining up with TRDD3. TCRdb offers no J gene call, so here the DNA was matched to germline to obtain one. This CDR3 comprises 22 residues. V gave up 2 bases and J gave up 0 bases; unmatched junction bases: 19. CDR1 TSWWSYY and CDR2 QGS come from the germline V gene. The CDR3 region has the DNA TGTGCTCTTGGGGAAGCATTCTACGGGTACTGGGGGATACCCCTGTACACCGATAAACTCATCTTT. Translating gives CALGEAFYGYWGIPLYTDKLIF.

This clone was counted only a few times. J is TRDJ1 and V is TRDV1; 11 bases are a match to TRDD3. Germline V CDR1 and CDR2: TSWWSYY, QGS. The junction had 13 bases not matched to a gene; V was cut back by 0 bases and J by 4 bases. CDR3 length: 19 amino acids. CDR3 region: CALGELAALGDTGGDKLIF. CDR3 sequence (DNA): TGTGCTCTTGGGGAACTAGCCGCGCTGGGGGATACTGGGGGCGATAAACTCATCTTT.

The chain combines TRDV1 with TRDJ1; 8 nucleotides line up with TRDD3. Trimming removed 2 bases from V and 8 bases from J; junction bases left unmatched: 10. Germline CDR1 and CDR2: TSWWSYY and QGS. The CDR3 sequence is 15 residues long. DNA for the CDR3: TGTGCTCTTGGGGAAAGGAGCTACAGGGGATACAAACTCATCTTT. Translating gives CALGERSYRGYKLIF.

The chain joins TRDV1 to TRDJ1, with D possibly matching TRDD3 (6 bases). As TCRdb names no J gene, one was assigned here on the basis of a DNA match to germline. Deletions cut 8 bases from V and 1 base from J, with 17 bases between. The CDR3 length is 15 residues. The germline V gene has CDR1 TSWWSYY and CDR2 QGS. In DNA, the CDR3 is TGTGCTCTTACTGGGTCTCTGTCACGCACCGATAAACTCATCTTT. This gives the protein CALTGSLSRTDKLIF.

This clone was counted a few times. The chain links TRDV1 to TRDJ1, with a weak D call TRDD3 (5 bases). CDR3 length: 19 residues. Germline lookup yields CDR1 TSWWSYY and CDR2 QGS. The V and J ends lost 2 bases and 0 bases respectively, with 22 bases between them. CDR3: CALGEGPLYWNLHTDKLIF. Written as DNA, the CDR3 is TGTGCTCTTGGGGAAGGTCCTTTGTACTGGAACCTGCACACCGATAAACTCATCTTT.

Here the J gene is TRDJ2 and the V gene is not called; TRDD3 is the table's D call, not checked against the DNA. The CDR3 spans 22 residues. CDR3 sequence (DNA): TGTGCTCTTGGGGAACTACATGGGGGACCGGTTTGGACTCGAGCTTTGACAGCACAACTCTTCTTT. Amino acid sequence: CALGELHGGPVWTRALTAQLFF.